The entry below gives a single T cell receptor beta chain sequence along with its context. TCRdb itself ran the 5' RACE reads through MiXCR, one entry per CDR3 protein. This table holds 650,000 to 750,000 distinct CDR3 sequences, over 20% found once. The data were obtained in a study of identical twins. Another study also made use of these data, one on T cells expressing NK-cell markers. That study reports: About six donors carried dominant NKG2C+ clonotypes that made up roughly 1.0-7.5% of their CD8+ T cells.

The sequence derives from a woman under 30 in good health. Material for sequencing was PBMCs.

CDR3 DNA: TGTGCCAGCAGTTTGGGACCGACCTTCAATCAGCCCCAGCATTTT. Protein product: CASSLGPTFNQPQHF. V is TRBV12-3 or TRBV12-4 and J is TRBJ1-5, with D tentatively TRBD1 (5 bases). The CDR3 totals 15 residues. The ends were cut back, 3 bases at V and 3 bases at J, with 12 bases in the middle.